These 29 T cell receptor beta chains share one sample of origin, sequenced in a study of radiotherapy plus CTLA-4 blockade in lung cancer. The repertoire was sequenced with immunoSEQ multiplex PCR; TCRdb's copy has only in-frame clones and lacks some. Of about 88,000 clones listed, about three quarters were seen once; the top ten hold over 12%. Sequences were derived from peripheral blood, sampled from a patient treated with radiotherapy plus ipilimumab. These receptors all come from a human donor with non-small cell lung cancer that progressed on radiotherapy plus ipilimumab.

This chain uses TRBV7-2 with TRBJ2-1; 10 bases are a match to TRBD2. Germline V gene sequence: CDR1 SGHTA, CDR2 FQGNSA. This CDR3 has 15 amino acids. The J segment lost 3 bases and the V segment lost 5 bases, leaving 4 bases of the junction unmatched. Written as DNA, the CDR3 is TGTGCCAGCAGCCGCCGGACTAGCGGCTACAATGAGCAGTTCTTC. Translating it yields CASSRRTSGYNEQFF.

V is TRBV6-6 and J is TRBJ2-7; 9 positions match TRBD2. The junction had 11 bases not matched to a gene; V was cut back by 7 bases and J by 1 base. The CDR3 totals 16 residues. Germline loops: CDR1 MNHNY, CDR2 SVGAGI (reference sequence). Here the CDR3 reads CASINRPGLASYEQYF. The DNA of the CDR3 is TGTGCCAGCATCAATCGACCGGGACTAGCTTCCTACGAGCAGTACTTC.

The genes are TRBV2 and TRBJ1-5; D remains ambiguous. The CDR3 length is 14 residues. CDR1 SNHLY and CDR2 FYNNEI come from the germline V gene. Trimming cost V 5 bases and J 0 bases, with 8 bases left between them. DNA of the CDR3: TGTGCCAGCAGTCTAGGCTTTAGCAATCAGCCCCAGCATTTT. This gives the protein CASSLGFSNQPQHF.

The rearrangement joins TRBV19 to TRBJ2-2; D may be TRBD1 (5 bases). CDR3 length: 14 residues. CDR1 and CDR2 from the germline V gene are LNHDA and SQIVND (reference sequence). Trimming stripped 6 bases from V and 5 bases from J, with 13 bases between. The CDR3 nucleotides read TGTGCCAGTAGGTTGCTCCAGGGAACCGGGGAGCTGTTTTTT. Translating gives CASRLLQGTGELFF.

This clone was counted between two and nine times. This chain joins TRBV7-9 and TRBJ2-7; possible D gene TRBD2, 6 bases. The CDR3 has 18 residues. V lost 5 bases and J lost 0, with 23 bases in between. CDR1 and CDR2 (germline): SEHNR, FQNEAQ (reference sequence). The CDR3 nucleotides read TGTGCCAGCAGCGCCGCGAAAATAGCGGCCGGGAGCTCCTACGAGCAGTACTTC. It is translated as CASSAAKIAAGSSYEQYF. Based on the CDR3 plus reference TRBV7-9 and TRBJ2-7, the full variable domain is DTGVSQNPRHKITKRGQNVTFRCDPISEHNRLYWYRQTLGQGPEFLTYFQNEAQLEKSRLLSDRFSAERPKGSFSTLEIQRTEQGDSAMYLCASSAAKIAAGSSYEQYFGPGTRLTVT.

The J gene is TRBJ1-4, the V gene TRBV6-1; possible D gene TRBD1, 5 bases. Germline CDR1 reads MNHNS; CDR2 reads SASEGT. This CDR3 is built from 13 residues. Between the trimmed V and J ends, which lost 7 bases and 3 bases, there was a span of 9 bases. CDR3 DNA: TGTGCCAGCAAACGACAGTCTAATGAAAAACTGTTTTTT. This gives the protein CASKRQSNEKLFF.

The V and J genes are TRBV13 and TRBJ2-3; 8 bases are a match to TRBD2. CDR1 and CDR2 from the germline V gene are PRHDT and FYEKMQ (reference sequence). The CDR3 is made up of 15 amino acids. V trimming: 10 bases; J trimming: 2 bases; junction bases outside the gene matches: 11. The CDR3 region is CATQWAGGDTDTQYF. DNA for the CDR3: TGTGCCACCCAGTGGGCGGGGGGAGACACAGATACGCAGTATTTT.

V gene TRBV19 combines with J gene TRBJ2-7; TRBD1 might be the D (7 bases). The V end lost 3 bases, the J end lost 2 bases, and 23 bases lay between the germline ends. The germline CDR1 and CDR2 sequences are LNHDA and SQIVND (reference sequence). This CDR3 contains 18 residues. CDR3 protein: CASSIGGGGLTFTYEQYF. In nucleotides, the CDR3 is TGTGCCAGTAGTATTGGAGGGGGCGGTCTAACTTTTACCTACGAGCAGTACTTC.

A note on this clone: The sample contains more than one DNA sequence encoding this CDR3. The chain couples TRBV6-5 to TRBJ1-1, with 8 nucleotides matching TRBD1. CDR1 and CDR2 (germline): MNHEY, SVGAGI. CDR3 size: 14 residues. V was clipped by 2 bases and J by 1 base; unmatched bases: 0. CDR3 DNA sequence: TGTGCCAGCAGTTACGGGACAGGGAACACTGAAGCTTTCTTT. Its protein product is CASSYGTGNTEAFF.

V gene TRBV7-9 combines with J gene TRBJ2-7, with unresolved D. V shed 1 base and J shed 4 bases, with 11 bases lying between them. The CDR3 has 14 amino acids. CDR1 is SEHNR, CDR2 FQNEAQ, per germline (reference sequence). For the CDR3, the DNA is TGTGCCAGCAGCTTAGAAGGTGGCCGGTACGAGCAGTACTTC. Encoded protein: CASSLEGGRYEQYF.

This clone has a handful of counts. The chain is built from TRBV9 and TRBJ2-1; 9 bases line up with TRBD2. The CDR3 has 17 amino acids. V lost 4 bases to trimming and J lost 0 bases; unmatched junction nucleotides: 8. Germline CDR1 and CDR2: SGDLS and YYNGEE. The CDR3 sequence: CASSPRTSASSYNEQFF. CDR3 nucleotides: TGTGCCAGCAGCCCCAGGACTAGCGCCAGCTCCTACAATGAGCAGTTCTTC.

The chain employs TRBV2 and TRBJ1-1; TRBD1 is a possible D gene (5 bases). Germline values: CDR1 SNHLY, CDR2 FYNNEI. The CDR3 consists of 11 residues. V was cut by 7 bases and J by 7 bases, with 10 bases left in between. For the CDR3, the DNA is TGTGCCAGCAAACAGGCGCTTGAAGCTTTCTTT. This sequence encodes CASKQALEAFF.

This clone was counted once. CDR3 DNA: TGTGCCATCAGTGAGCCGGGTCCGAACACTGAAGCTTTCTTT. This sequence encodes CAISEPGPNTEAFF. The chain carries TRBV10-3 and TRBJ1-1; D is unresolved. Trimming cost V 2 bases and J 1 base, with 8 bases left between them. The CDR3 covers 14 residues. Germline V gives CDR1 ENHRY, CDR2 SYGVKD.

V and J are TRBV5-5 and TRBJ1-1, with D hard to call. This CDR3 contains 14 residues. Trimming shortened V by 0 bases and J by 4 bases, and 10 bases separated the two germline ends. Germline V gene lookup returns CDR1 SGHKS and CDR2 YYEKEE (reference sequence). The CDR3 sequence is CASSLDTFGTEAFF. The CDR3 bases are TGTGCCAGCAGCTTGGATACCTTTGGCACTGAAGCTTTCTTT. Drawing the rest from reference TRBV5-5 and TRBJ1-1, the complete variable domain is DAGVTQSPTHLIKTRGQQVTLRCSPISGHKSVSWYQQVLGQGPQFIFQYYEKEERGRGNFPDRFSARQFPNYSSELNVNALLLGDSALYLCASSLDTFGTEAFFGQGTRLTVV.

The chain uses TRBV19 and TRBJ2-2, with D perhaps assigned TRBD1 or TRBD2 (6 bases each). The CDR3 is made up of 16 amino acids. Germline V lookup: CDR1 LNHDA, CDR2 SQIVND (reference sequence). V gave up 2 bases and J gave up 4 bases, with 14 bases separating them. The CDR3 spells CASSIKAGQLTGELFF. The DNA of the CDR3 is TGTGCCAGTAGTATAAAGGCGGGACAACTCACCGGGGAGCTGTTTTTT.

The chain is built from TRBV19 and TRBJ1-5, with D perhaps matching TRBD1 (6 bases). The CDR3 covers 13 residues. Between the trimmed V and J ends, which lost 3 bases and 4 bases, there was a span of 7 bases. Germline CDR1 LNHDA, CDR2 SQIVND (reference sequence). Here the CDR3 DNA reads TGTGCCAGTAGTATGACAGGTAATCAGCCCCAGCATTTT. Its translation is CASSMTGNQPQHF.

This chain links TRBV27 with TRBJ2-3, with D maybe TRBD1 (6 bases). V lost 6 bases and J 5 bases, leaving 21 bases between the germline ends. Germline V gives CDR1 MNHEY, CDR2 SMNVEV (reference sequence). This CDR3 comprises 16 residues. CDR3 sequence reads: CASRPQGILEEDTQYF. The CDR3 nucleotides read TGTGCCAGCAGGCCACAGGGAATTCTAGAGGAAGATACGCAGTATTTT.

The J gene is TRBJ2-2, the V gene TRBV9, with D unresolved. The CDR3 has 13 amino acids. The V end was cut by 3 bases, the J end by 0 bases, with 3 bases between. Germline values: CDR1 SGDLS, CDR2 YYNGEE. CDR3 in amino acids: CASSATNTGELFF. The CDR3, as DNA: TGTGCCAGCAGCGCTACGAACACCGGGGAGCTGTTTTTT.

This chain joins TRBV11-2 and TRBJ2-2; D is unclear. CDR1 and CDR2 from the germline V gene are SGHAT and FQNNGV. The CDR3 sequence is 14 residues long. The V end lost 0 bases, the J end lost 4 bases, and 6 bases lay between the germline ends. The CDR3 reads CASSLDYPTGELFF. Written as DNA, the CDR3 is TGTGCCAGCAGCTTAGACTACCCCACCGGGGAGCTGTTTTTT.

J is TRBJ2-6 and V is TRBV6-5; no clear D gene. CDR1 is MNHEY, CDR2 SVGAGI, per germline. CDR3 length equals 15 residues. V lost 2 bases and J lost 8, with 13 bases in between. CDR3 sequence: CASSYNSQEPNVLTF. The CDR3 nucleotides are TGTGCCAGCAGTTACAACTCTCAAGAACCCAACGTCCTGACTTTC.

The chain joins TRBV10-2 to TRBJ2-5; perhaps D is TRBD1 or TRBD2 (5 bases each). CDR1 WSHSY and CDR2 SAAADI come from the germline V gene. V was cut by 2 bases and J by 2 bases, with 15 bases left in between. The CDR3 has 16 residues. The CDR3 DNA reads TGCGCCAGCAGTGAGAGCCAGGGACCTGGGCAAGAGACCCAGTACTTC. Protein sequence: CASSESQGPGQETQYF.

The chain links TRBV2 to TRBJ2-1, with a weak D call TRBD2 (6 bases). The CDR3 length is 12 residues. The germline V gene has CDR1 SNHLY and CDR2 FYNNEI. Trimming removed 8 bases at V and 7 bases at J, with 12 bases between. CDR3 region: CASEAGRNEQFF. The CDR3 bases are TGTGCCAGCGAGGCGGGGAGAAATGAGCAGTTCTTC.

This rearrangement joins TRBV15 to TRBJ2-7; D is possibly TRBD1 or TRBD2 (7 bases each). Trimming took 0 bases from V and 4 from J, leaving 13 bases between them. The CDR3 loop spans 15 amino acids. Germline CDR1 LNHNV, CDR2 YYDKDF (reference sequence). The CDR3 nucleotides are TGTGCCACCAGCAGAGAGGCAGGGGGGGCGTACGAGCAGTACTTC. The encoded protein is CATSREAGGAYEQYF. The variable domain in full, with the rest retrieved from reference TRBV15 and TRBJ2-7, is DAMVIQNPRYQVTQFGKPVTLSCSQTLNHNVMYWYQQKSSQAPKLLFHYYDKDFNNEADTPDNFQSRRPNTSFCFLDIRSPGLGDTAMYLCATSREAGGAYEQYFGPGTRLTVT.

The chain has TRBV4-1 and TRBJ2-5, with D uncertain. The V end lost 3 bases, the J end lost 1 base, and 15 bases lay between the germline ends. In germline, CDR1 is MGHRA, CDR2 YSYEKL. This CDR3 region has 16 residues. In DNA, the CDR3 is TGCGCCAGCAGCCAGATCAATATGGGGTTCCAAGAGACCCAGTACTTC. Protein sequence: CASSQINMGFQETQYF.

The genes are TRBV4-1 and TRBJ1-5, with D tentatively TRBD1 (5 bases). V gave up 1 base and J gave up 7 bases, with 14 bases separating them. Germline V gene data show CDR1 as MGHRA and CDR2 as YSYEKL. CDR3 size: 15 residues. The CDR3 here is CASSQGGLVSQPQHF. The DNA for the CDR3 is TGCGCCAGCAGCCAAGGGGGGTTGGTTTCACAGCCCCAGCATTTT.

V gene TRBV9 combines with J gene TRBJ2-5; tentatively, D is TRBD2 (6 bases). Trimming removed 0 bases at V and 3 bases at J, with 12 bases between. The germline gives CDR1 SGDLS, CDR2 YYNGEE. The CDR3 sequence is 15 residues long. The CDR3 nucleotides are TGTGCCAGCAGCGTAGCTACGGGGGAAAAAGAGACCCAGTACTTC. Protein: CASSVATGEKETQYF.

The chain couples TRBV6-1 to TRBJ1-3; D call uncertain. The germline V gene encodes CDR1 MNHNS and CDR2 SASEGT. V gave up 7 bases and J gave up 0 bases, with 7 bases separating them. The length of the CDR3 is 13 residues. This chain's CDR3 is CASTLYSGNTIYF. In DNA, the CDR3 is TGTGCCAGCACCCTCTACTCTGGAAACACCATATATTTT.

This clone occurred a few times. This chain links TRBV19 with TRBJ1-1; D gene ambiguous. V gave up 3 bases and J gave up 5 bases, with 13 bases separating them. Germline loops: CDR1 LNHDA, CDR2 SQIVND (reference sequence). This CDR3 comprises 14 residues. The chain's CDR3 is CASSIDSRGTEAFF. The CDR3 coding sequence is TGTGCCAGTAGTATTGATTCTCGGGGAACTGAAGCTTTCTTT.

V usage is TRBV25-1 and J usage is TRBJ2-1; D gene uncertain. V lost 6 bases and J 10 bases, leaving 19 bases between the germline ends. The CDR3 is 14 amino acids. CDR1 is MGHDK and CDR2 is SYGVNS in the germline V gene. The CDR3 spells CASRPMLGRWEQFF. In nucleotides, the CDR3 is TGTGCCAGCAGACCTATGTTAGGACGCTGGGAGCAGTTCTTC.